Sequencing of this T cell receptor beta chain was carried out in a study of blood T cell repertoires in COVID-19. Study-level information: PBMCs, B-cell-depleted T cells, or T cells were the source of the cDNA or gDNA that made up the material.

Per the original methods: Cell counts per sample came from amplifying reference gene primers. Method: immunoSEQ multiplex PCR; TCRdb's copy keeps in-frame clones and lacks some. V and J calls and clone size are copied from that table; D and trimming were computed from the DNA. The sample shows 200,000 to 250,000 clones, roughly 90% of them seen only once. Trimming took off 0 bases at V and 5 bases at J, with 8 bases between the two ends. The CDR3 has 13 residues. Per germline, CDR1 SGDLS and CDR2 YYNGEE. This sequence joins TRBV9 and TRBJ1-1; D unresolved. This receptor was identified in a woman aged 35 to 49 who had recovered from COVID-19. Source material: peripheral blood. In DNA, the CDR3 is TGTGCCAGCAGCGTAGCCTCTGAGACTGAAGCTTTCTTT. Translating gives CASSVASETEAFF.